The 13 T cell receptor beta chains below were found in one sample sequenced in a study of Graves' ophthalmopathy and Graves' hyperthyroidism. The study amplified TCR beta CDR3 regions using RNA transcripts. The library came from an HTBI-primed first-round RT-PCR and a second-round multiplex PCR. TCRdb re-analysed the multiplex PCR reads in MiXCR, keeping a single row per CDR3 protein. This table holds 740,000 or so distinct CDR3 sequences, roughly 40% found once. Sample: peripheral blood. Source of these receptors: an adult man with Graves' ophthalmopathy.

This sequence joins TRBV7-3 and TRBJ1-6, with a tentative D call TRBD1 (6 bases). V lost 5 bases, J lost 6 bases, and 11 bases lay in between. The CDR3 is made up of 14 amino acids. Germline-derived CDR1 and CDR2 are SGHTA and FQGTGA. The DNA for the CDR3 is TGTGCCAGCAGCCCGAAGGGGGGTAATTCACCCCTCCACTTT. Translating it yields CASSPKGGNSPLHF.

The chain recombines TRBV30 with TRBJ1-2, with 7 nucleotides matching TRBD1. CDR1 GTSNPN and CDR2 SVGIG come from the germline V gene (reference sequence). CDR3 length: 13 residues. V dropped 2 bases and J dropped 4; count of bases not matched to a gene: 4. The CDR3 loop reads CAWSSGTAYGYTF. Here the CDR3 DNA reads TGTGCCTGGAGTTCCGGGACAGCCTATGGCTACACCTTC. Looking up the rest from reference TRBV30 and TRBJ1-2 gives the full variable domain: SQTIHQWPATLVQPVGSPLSLECTVEGTSNPNLYWYRQAAGRGLQLLFYSVGIGQISSEVPQNLSASRPQDRQFILSSKKLLLSDSGFYLCAWSSGTAYGYTFGSGTRLTVV.

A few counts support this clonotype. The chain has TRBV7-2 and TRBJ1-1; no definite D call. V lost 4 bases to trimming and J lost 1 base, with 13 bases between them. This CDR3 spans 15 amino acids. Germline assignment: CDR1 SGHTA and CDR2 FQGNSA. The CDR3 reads CASSSIPGRNTEAFF. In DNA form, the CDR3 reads TGTGCCAGCAGCTCCATACCCGGGAGGAACACTGAAGCTTTCTTT.

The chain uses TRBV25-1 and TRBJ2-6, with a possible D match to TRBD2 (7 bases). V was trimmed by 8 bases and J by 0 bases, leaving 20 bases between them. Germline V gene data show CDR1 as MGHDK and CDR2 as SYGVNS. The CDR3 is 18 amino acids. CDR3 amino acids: CASCLRGGGYSGANVLTF. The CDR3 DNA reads TGTGCCAGCTGCCTTAGGGGGGGCGGTTACTCTGGGGCCAACGTCCTGACTTTC.

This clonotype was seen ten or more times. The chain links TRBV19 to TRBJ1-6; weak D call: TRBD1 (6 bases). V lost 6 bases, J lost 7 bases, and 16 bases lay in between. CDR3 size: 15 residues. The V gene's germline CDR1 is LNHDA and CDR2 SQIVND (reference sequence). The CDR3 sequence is CASRTKTGGNSPLHF. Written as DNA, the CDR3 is TGTGCCAGTAGGACGAAGACAGGAGGCAATTCACCCCTCCACTTT.

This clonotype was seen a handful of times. In nucleotides, the CDR3 is TGTGCCAGCAGCCCCCCGGTGCGGGGCTACGAGCAGTACTTC. Its protein is CASSPPVRGYEQYF. The chain links TRBV7-9 to TRBJ2-7, with a tentative D call TRBD2 (6 bases). Germline V gives CDR1 SEHNR, CDR2 FQNEAQ (reference sequence). Trimming shortened V by 5 bases and J by 3 bases, and 14 bases separated the two germline ends. The CDR3 length is 14 residues. Using reference TRBV7-9 and TRBJ2-7 for the parts outside the CDR3, the full variable domain is DTGVSQNPRHKITKRGQNVTFRCDPISEHNRLYWYRQTLGQGPEFLTYFQNEAQLEKSRLLSDRFSAERPKGSFSTLEIQRTEQGDSAMYLCASSPPVRGYEQYFGPGTRLTVT.

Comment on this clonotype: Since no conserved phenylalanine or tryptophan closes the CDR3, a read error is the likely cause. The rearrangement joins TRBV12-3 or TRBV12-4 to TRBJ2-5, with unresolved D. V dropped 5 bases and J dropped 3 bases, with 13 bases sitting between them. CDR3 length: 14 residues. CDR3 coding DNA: TGTGCCAGCAGTACCCCGGCAGCCGAAGAGACCCAGTACTGC. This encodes CASSTPAAEETQYC.

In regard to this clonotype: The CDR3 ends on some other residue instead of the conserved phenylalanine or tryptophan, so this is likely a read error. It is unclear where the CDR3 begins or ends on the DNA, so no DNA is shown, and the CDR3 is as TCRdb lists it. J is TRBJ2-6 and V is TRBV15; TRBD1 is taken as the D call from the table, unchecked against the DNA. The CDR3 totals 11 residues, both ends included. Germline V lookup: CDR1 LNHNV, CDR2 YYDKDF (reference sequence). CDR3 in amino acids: CATSKDRRLGT.

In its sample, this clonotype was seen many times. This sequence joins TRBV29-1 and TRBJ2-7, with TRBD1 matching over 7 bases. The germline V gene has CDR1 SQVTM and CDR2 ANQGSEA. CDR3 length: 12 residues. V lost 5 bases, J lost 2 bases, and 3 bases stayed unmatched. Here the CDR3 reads CSVPTGTYEQYF. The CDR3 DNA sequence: TGCAGCGTTCCGACAGGGACCTACGAGCAGTACTTC.

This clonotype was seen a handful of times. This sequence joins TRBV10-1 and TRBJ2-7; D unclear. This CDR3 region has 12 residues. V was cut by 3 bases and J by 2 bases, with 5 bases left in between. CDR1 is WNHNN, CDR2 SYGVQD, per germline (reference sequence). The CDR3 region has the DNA TGCGCCAGCAGTGACGGCCCCTACGAGCAGTACTTC. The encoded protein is CASSDGPYEQYF.

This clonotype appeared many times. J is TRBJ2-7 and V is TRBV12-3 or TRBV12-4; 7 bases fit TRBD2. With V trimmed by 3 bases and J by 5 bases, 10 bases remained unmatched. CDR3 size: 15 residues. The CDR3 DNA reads TGTGCCAGCAGTTTTTCTGGCGGGAGTAGCGACGAGCAGTACTTC. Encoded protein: CASSFSGGSSDEQYF.

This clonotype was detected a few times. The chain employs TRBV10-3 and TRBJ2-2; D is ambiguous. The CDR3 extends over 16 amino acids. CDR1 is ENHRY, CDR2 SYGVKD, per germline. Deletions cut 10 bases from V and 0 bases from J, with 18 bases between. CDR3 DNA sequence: TGTGCCAGCAGATCCAAACGGGTCACGAACACCGGGGAGCTGTTTTTT. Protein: CASRSKRVTNTGELFF.

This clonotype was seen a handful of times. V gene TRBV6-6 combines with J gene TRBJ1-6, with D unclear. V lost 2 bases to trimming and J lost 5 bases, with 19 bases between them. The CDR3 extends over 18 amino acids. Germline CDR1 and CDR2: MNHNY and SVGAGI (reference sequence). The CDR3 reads CASSYLNTAEKDNSPLHF. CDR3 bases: TGTGCCAGCAGTTACCTCAACACGGCAGAGAAGGATAATTCACCCCTCCACTTT.